This section outlines one T cell receptor (beta chain) sequence together with its context. The PCR had 60 Vbeta and 13 Jbeta primers. Authors' processing steps: Later, an analysis found around 80 million unique TCR beta chains, and 8.5 million to 14 million of these were shared. Sequenced by immunoSEQ multiplex PCR; TCRdb stores in-frame clones only, minus some. The V and J calls and clone size are taken from that table; D and trimming were inferred from the DNA. The sample includes over 100,000 clones, roughly 73% of them seen just once. The source of the sample is a study of cytomegalovirus exposure and HLA in healthy donors. This sequence originates from a woman in her 30s in good health and CMV-seronegative. The sequenced sample was PBMCs.

The CDR3 DNA follows: TGCAGCGTCCGGACAGGGGCCTCTGGGGCCAACGTCCTGACTTTC. Translating gives CSVRTGASGANVLTF. This rearrangement joins TRBV29-1 to TRBJ2-6; TRBD1 aligns across 9 bases. V shed 6 bases and J 0 bases; nucleotides not matched to a gene: 3. This CDR3 comprises 15 residues. The germline V gene encodes CDR1 SQVTM and CDR2 ANQGSEA.